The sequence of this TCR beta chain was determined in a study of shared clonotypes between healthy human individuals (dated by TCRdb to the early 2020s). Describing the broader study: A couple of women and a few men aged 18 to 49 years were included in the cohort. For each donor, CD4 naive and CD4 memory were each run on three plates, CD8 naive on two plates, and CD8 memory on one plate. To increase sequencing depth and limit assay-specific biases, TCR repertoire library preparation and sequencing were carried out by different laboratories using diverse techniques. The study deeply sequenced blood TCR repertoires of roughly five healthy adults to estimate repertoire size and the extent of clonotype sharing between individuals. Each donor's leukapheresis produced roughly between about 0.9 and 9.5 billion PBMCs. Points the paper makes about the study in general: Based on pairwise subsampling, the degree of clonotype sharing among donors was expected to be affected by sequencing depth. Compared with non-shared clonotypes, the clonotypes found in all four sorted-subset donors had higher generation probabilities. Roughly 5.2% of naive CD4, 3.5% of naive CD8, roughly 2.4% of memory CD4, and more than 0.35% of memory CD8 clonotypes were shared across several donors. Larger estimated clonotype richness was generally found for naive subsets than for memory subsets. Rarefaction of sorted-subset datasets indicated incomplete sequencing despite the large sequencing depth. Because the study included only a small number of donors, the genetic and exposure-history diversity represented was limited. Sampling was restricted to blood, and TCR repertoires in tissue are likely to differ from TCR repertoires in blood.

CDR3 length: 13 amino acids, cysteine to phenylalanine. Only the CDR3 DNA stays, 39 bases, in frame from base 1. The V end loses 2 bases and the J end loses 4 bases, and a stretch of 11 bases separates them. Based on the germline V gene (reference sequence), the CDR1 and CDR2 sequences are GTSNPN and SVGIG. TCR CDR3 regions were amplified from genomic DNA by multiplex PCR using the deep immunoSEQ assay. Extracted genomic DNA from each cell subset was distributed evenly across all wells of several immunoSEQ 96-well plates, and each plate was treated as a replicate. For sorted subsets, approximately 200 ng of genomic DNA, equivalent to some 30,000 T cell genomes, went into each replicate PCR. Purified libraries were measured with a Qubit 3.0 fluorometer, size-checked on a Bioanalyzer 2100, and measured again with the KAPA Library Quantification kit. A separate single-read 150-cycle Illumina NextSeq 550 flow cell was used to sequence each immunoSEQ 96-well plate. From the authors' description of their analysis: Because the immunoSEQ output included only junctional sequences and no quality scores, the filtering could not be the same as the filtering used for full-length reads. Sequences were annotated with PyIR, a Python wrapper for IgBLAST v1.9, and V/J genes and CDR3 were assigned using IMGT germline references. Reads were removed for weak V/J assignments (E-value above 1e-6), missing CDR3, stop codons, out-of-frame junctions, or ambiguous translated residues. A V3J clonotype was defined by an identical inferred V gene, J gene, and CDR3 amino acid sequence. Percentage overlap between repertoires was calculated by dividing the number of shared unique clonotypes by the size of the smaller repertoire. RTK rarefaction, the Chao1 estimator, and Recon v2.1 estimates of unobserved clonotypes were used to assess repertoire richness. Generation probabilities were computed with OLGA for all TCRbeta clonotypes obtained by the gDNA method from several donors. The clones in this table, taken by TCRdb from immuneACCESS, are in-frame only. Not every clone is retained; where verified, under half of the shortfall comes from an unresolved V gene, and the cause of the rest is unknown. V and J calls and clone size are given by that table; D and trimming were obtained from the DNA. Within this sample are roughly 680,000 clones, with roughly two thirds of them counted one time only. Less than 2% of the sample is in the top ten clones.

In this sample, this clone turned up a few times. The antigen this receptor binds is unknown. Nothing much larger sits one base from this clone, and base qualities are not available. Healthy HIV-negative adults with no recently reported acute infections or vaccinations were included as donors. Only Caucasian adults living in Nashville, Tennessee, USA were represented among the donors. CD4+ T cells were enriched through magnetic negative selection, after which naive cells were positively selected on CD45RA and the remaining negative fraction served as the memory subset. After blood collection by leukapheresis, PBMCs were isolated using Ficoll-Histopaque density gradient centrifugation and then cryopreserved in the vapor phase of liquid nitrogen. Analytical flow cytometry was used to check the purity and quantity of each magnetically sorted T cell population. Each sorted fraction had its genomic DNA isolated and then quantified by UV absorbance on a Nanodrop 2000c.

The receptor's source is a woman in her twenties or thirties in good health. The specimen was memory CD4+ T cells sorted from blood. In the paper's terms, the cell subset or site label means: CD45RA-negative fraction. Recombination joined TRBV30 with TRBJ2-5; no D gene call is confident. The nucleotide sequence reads TGTGCCTGGAGTCTCAGAGTGGGAGAGACCCAGTACTTC. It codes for CAWSLRVGETQYF.